The next 16 T cell receptor beta chains were all read from a single sample in a study of shared clonotypes between healthy human individuals. Generated by immunoSEQ multiplex PCR, the TCRdb table keeps only in-frame clones and is missing some. Of 230,000 or so clones listed, approximately 65% are singletons. The sample consisted of memory CD4+ T cells sorted from blood. The sample's subset: CD45RA-negative fraction. Source of these receptors: a man aged 30 to 45 in good health.

The chain joins TRBV28 to TRBJ2-1; weak D call: TRBD2 (5 bases). The V end was cut by 6 bases, the J end by 2 bases, with 14 bases between. Germline CDR1 reads MDHEN; CDR2 reads SYDVKM. The CDR3 length is 15 residues. CDR3 DNA: TGTGCCAGCAGCCATCAACGACTAACCTACAATGAGCAGTTCTTC. Its protein is CASSHQRLTYNEQFF. Complete variable domain (other parts from reference TRBV28 and TRBJ2-1): DVKVTQSSRYLVKRTGEKVFLECVQDMDHENMFWYRQDPGLGLRLIYFSYDVKMKEKGDIPEGYSVSREKKERFSLILESASTNQTSMYLCASSHQRLTYNEQFFGPGTRLTVL.

This sequence joins TRBV7-9 and TRBJ1-1, with D possibly being TRBD1 (5 bases). Germline values: CDR1 SEHNR, CDR2 FQNEAQ (reference sequence). The CDR3 totals 12 residues. V was pared by 10 bases and J by 1 base, with 10 bases between. The CDR3: CATLGGNTEAFF. CDR3 coding DNA: TGTGCCACCTTGGGGGGGAACACTGAAGCTTTCTTT.

The chain recombines TRBV2 with TRBJ2-1, with TRBD2 identical over 11 bases. From germline, CDR1 is SNHLY and CDR2 FYNNEI. There are 14 residues in the CDR3. V shed 7 bases and J 3 bases; nucleotides not matched to a gene: 2. The CDR3 DNA reads as TGTGCCAGCACTAGCGGGAGGTTCTACAATGAGCAGTTCTTC. Encoded protein: CASTSGRFYNEQFF.

This clone was found a few times. The chain couples TRBV5-1 to TRBJ2-5; 8 bases align to TRBD2. The CDR3 consists of 17 residues. Germline trimming cut 3 bases from V and 2 bases from J; bases unmatched to any gene: 12. Germline loops: CDR1 SGHRS, CDR2 YFSETQ. This CDR3 reads CASSSGLAGNIQETQYF. The CDR3 DNA is TGCGCCAGCAGCTCCGGACTAGCTGGGAATATACAAGAGACCCAGTACTTC.

The chain recombines TRBV2 with TRBJ1-2; D uncertain. From germline, CDR1 is SNHLY and CDR2 FYNNEI. Deletions cut 5 bases from V and 3 bases from J, with 13 bases between. There are 14 residues in the CDR3. In DNA form, the CDR3 reads TGTGCCAGCAGTCCTTGGGAGAAGGACTATGGCTACACCTTC. It is translated as CASSPWEKDYGYTF.

The CDR3 nucleotides are TGTGCCAGCAGCCTCTTCGGCGACAGGGGTTTCGATGAGCAGTTCTTC. Protein: CASSLFGDRGFDEQFF. This chain links TRBV14 with TRBJ2-1; TRBD1 aligns across 8 bases. The junction had 13 bases not matched to a gene; V was cut back by 4 bases and J by 8 bases. CDR1 is SGHDN, CDR2 FVKESK, per germline. The CDR3 is made up of 16 amino acids. The full variable domain, completed using reference TRBV14 and TRBJ2-1, is EAGVTQFPSHSVIEKGQTVTLRCDPISGHDNLYWYRRVMGKEIKFLLHFVKESKQDESGMPNNRFLAERTGGTYSTLKVQPAELEDSGVYFCASSLFGDRGFDEQFFGPGTRLTVL.

A few counts support this clone. The rearrangement joins TRBV25-1 to TRBJ1-5, with D unclear. CDR3 length: 16 amino acids. CDR1 and CDR2 (germline): MGHDK, SYGVNS. V was shortened by 1 base and J by 6 bases, with 16 bases between the two germline ends. CDR3 sequence: CASSESGFSASQPQHF. The CDR3 DNA sequence: TGTGCCAGCAGTGAATCGGGGTTTTCAGCGTCTCAGCCCCAGCATTTT.

The chain recombines TRBV5-1 with TRBJ2-7; 13 bases are shared with TRBD2. The CDR3 is made up of 20 amino acids. CDR1 is SGHRS and CDR2 is YFSETQ in the germline V gene. J gave up 3 bases and V 4 bases, and 19 bases lay outside the gene matches. The CDR3 spells CASSGGRTGGLAGAIYEQYF. CDR3 coding DNA: TGCGCCAGCAGCGGAGGAAGGACAGGAGGACTAGCGGGAGCCATCTACGAGCAGTACTTC.

This clone was counted at least ten times. This sample includes further DNA sequences coding for the same CDR3. This chain uses TRBV28 with TRBJ2-7; D not certain. Per the germline V gene, CDR1 is MDHEN and CDR2 is SYDVKM. Deletions cut 5 bases from V and 6 bases from J, with 11 bases between. The CDR3 is 12 residues long. The CDR3 DNA reads as TGTGCCAGCAGTCTTACCTCGTCCGAGCAGTACTTC. This encodes CASSLTSSEQYF.

In this sample, this clone turned up a few times. The chain recombines TRBV10-2 with TRBJ1-1; the match to TRBD1 covers 8 bases. The V segment lost 5 bases and the J segment 1 base; nucleotides outside the gene matches: 3. This CDR3 is 14 amino acids long. CDR1 and CDR2 (germline): WSHSY, SAAADI. In DNA form, the CDR3 reads TGCGCCAGCAGTCTACAGGGGGGGAACACTGAAGCTTTCTTT. Its translation: CASSLQGGNTEAFF.

The chain employs TRBV11-2 and TRBJ2-1, with TRBD2 identical over 10 bases. The germline CDR1 and CDR2 sequences are SGHAT and FQNNGV. J was trimmed by 5 bases and V by 5 bases; bases with no gene match: 6. The CDR3 sequence is 15 residues long. CDR3 in DNA: TGTGCCAGCAGCGCTAGCGGGAGTAAGAACAATGAGCAGTTCTTC. Translated: CASSASGSKNNEQFF.

The V call is TRBV28, the J call TRBJ1-2; D not resolved. This CDR3 is built from 12 residues. The V gene lost 2 bases and the J gene lost 2 bases, with 3 bases spanning the gap. Germline CDR1 and CDR2: MDHEN and SYDVKM. Written as DNA, the CDR3 is TGTGCCAGCAGTTTAATAAACTATGGCTACACCTTC. Residues: CASSLINYGYTF.

This clone was seen more than once but under ten times. The chain is built from TRBV2 and TRBJ2-7; D is ambiguous. Germline V gene data show CDR1 as SNHLY and CDR2 as FYNNEI. The V end lost 0 bases, the J end lost 6 bases, and 9 bases lay between the germline ends. This CDR3 region has 13 residues. The CDR3 bases are TGTGCCAGCAGTGAAGCAAGGGTAAGCGAGCAGTACTTC. This translates into CASSEARVSEQYF.

This clone was counted a few times. The V gene is TRBV10-3, the J gene TRBJ2-7; no reliable D call. This CDR3 region has 11 residues. Trimming pared 5 bases from V and 6 bases from J, leaving 8 bases between. The germline CDR1 and CDR2 sequences are ENHRY and SYGVKD. DNA for the CDR3: TGTGCCATCAGTCCCCCAGGCGAGCAGTACTTC. Translation: CAISPPGEQYF.

This clone appeared a few times. The chain links TRBV28 to TRBJ2-7, with a weak D call TRBD1 (6 bases). Germline V gene sequence: CDR1 MDHEN, CDR2 SYDVKM. The CDR3 runs to 13 residues. The V end lost 11 bases, the J end lost 3 bases, and 17 bases lay between the germline ends. CDR3 region: CASSTGPFYEQYF. The CDR3 region has the DNA TGTGCCTCATCGACAGGACCCTTCTACGAGCAGTACTTC. Full variable domain (rest looked up from reference TRBV28 and TRBJ2-7): DVKVTQSSRYLVKRTGEKVFLECVQDMDHENMFWYRQDPGLGLRLIYFSYDVKMKEKGDIPEGYSVSREKKERFSLILESASTNQTSMYLCASSTGPFYEQYFGPGTRLTVT.

The genes are TRBV28 and TRBJ1-5; 10 nucleotides agree with TRBD1. The CDR3 length is 16 residues. The ends lost 4 bases at V and 6 bases at J; junction bases unmatched: 9. Germline V lookup: CDR1 MDHEN, CDR2 SYDVKM. The CDR3 sequence is CASSSPTGGATQPQHF. CDR3 bases: TGTGCCAGCAGTTCGCCGACAGGGGGCGCGACTCAGCCCCAGCATTTT.